Shown below are 7 T cell receptor beta chains from a single sample sequenced in a study of cytomegalovirus exposure and HLA in healthy donors. PCR primers comprised 60 Vbeta and 13 Jbeta primers. Produced via immunoSEQ multiplex PCR; TCRdb's table is partial and in-frame only. The data contain roughly 180,000 clones, about 78% of them singletons. Sequencing input: PBMCs. Every receptor here comes from a woman in her fifties or sixties in good health and CMV-seropositive.

The chain links TRBV7-3 to TRBJ2-5; 8 bases are a match to TRBD2. This CDR3 has 15 residues. With 5 bases clipped from V and 5 bases from J, the junction kept 10 bases outside the gene matches. In germline, CDR1 is SGHTA, CDR2 FQGTGA. The CDR3 here is CASSRGGPAGETQYF. CDR3 nucleotides: TGTGCCAGCAGCCGGGGGGGCCCGGCGGGGGAGACCCAGTACTTC. Using reference TRBV7-3 and TRBJ2-5 for the parts outside the CDR3, the full variable domain is GAGVSQTPSNKVTEKGKYVELRCDPISGHTALYWYRQSLGQGPEFLIYFQGTGAADDSGLPNDRFFAVRPEGSVSTLKIQRTERGDSAVYLCASSRGGPAGETQYFGPGTRLLVL.

This clone was found a few times. The V gene is TRBV30, the J gene TRBJ1-4; D might be TRBD1 (6 bases). Germline CDR1 GTSNPN, CDR2 SVGIG (reference sequence). The CDR3 is 13 residues long. The CDR3 protein is CASYRATNEKLFF. CDR3 nucleotide sequence: TGTGCTTCGTACAGGGCAACTAATGAAAAACTGTTTTTT.

The chain uses TRBV4-1 and TRBJ2-1; no firm D call. This CDR3 has 13 amino acids. Germline V gene lookup returns CDR1 MGHRA and CDR2 YSYEKL. V lost 1 base, J lost 5 bases, and 6 bases lay in between. This CDR3 reads CASSQVHNNEQFF. The CDR3 nucleotides are TGCGCCAGCAGCCAAGTACACAACAATGAGCAGTTCTTC.

Concerning this clone itself: Since the CDR3 does not end with the conserved phenylalanine or tryptophan, this likely comes from a read error. The chain joins TRBV27 to TRBJ1-6; no reliable D call. CDR1 MNHEY and CDR2 SMNVEV come from the germline V gene (reference sequence). The length of the CDR3 is 16 residues. Trimming cost V 6 bases and J 3 bases, with 15 bases left between them. The chain's CDR3 is CASRKAQLHYNSPLHL. The CDR3 DNA follows: TGTGCCAGCAGAAAGGCCCAACTGCACTATAATTCACCCCTCCACCTT.

This clone has just one count. The V gene is TRBV7-9, the J gene TRBJ2-2; 10 bases agree with TRBD1. CDR3 length: 17 residues. Trimming took 4 bases from V and 3 from J; bases not matched to a gene: 8. CDR1 is SEHNR, CDR2 FQNEAQ, per germline (reference sequence). CDR3 amino acids: CASSSPGTGAHTGELFF. The CDR3 DNA sequence: TGTGCCAGCAGCTCCCCCGGGACAGGGGCGCACACCGGGGAGCTGTTTTTT.

The chain links TRBV7-8 to TRBJ1-5; 10 nucleotides align to TRBD1. The V gene's germline CDR1 is SGHVS and CDR2 FQNEAQ. Trimming cost V 5 bases and J 6 bases; bases outside gene matches: 7. CDR3 length equals 15 residues. The CDR3 DNA reads TGTGCCAGCAGCCAGGACAGGGGGTTCGGTCAGCCCCAGCATTTT. Residues: CASSQDRGFGQPQHF.

This clone came up a few times. The chain carries TRBV6-6 and TRBJ2-6; D is undetermined. Between the trimmed V and J ends, which lost 6 bases and 3 bases, there was a span of 12 bases. Germline CDR1 MNHNY, CDR2 SVGAGI (reference sequence). This CDR3 comprises 15 residues. In DNA, the CDR3 is TGTGCCAGCAGGCTCCTAGGCGATGGGGCCAACGTCCTGACTTTC. This sequence encodes CASRLLGDGANVLTF.